These 22 T cell receptor beta chains share one sample of origin, sequenced in a study of beta chain features in type 1 diabetes. Broader study findings: Significant though moderate, a shortening of TCRB CDR3s appeared in all four CD4+ subsets of Type 1 diabetes patients.

Their specific antigens are unknown. Expressed TCRB transcripts were sequenced because the isolated RNA had all been reverse transcribed beforehand. Profiled with immunoSEQ multiplex PCR; TCRdb holds only in-frame clones, not every one. The table shows 150,000 to 190,000 clones, with approximately 10% occurring only once. Sequenced material: central memory CD4+ T cells from blood. Receptor source: a man aged 25-45 years with type 1 diabetes.

This clone was seen a handful of times. This sample also contains other DNA sequences that code for the same CDR3. The J gene is TRBJ1-2, the V gene TRBV15; D may be TRBD1 (6 bases). Looked up from germline, CDR1 is LNHNV and CDR2 is YYDKDF (reference sequence). This CDR3 has 13 amino acids. V gave up 0 bases and J gave up 5 bases, with 7 bases separating them. DNA of the CDR3: TGTGCCACCAGCAGAGATCAGGGGTATGGCTACACCTTC. As protein: CATSRDQGYGYTF.

Only a few counts were recorded for this clone. V is TRBV29-1 and J is TRBJ2-2, with 9 positions matching TRBD1. The CDR3 spans 17 residues. J gave up 2 bases and V 7 bases, and 14 bases lay outside the gene matches. Germline assignment: CDR1 SQVTM and CDR2 ANQGSEA. The CDR3 coding sequence is TGCAGCGGAGGGTGGGCTGGGACAGGGAGAAACACCGGGGAGCTGTTTTTT. Translated: CSGGWAGTGRNTGELFF.

This clone was seen more than once but under ten times. The V and J genes are TRBV6-5 and TRBJ1-2; D possibly corresponds to TRBD1 (6 bases). This CDR3 spans 13 amino acids. Germline assignment: CDR1 MNHEY and CDR2 SVGAGI. Trimming stripped 5 bases from V and 7 bases from J, with 14 bases between. CDR3 region: CASSPTGFAGYTF. The DNA for the CDR3 is TGTGCCAGCAGTCCAACAGGGTTTGCTGGCTACACCTTC.

This clone turned up a few times. The V gene is TRBV18, the J gene TRBJ2-7, with D tentatively TRBD1 (5 bases). Germline CDR1 reads KGHSH; CDR2 reads LQKENI. CDR3 size: 13 residues. Deletions cut 6 bases from V and 4 bases from J, with 13 bases between. CDR3 nucleotide sequence: TGTGCCAGCTCGGGTACAGGAGCTTACGAGCAGTACTTC. It codes for CASSGTGAYEQYF.

The rearrangement links TRBV4-3 to TRBJ1-1; 11 bases fit TRBD1. The CDR3 covers 15 residues. V lost 4 bases to trimming and J lost 12 bases; unmatched junction nucleotides: 13. CDR1 is LGHNA, CDR2 YSLEER, per germline. This CDR3 reads CASSPSLGQGVWTFF. DNA for the CDR3: TGCGCCAGCAGCCCATCCTTGGGACAGGGGGTTTGGACTTTCTTT.

In DNA form, the CDR3 reads TGTGCCAGCAGGGTTGGAGGGATCACGCAAGAGACCCAGTACTTC. Amino acids: CASRVGGITQETQYF. This sequence joins TRBV28 and TRBJ2-5; weak D call: TRBD2 (6 bases). The germline V gene has CDR1 MDHEN and CDR2 SYDVKM. Trimming left V 6 bases short and J 2 bases short, with 16 bases between. CDR3 length equals 15 residues.

This clone was found a few times. This chain uses TRBV11-1 with TRBJ2-5, with D maybe TRBD1 (5 bases). CDR1 SGHAT and CDR2 FQDESV come from the germline V gene (reference sequence). The V end was cut by 1 base, the J end by 4 bases, with 7 bases between. The CDR3 consists of 13 residues. In DNA form, the CDR3 reads TGTGCCAGCAGCTTAGGGGGCGGAGAGACCCAGTACTTC. Translation: CASSLGGGETQYF.

The chain employs TRBV28 and TRBJ1-1; D not resolved. Germline V lookup: CDR1 MDHEN, CDR2 SYDVKM. Trimming left V 8 bases short and J 10 bases short, with 23 bases between. The length of the CDR3 is 14 residues. The CDR3 DNA sequence: TGTGCCAGCCTTTTGGGAGGGAGGAGGGCTGGAGCTTTCTTT. Its protein product is CASLLGGRRAGAFF.

The chain couples TRBV6-5 to TRBJ2-7; TRBD1 might be the D (5 bases). Trimming stripped 5 bases from V and 2 bases from J, with 10 bases between. CDR1 and CDR2 from the germline V gene are MNHEY and SVGAGI. The CDR3 has 13 amino acids. Here the CDR3 DNA reads TGTGCCAGCAGTACGACAGCCCCCTACGAGCAGTACTTC. Its protein is CASSTTAPYEQYF.

The chain combines TRBV11-2 with TRBJ2-1, with TRBD2 matching 10 bases. This CDR3 region has 16 residues. CDR1 SGHAT and CDR2 FQNNGV come from the germline V gene. V lost 1 base to trimming and J lost 4 bases; unmatched junction nucleotides: 4. CDR3 residues: CASSLAASGGYNEQFF. The CDR3 DNA follows: TGTGCCAGCAGCTTAGCGGCTAGCGGGGGTTACAATGAGCAGTTCTTC. The full variable domain, rest sourced from reference TRBV11-2 and TRBJ2-1, is EAGVAQSPRYKIIEKRQSVAFWCNPISGHATLYWYQQILGQGPKLLIQFQNNGVVDDSQLPKDRFSAERLKGVDSTLKIQPAKLEDSAVYLCASSLAASGGYNEQFFGPGTRLTVL.

The V and J genes are TRBV7-2 and TRBJ1-4; no clear D gene. Germline CDR1 SGHTA, CDR2 FQGNSA. V lost 5 bases and J 7 bases, leaving 17 bases between the germline ends. The CDR3 is made up of 15 amino acids. Written as DNA, the CDR3 is TGTGCCAGCAGCATGCGGGCCCCCCAAGGTGAAAAACTGTTTTTT. This encodes CASSMRAPQGEKLFF.

J is TRBJ2-7 and V is TRBV28; 10 nucleotides match TRBD1. Germline CDR1 and CDR2: MDHEN and SYDVKM. This CDR3 has 15 amino acids. V was pared by 4 bases and J by 7 bases, with 10 bases of the junction left unmatched. In nucleotides, the CDR3 is TGTGCCAGCAGTTCCTCCGGGACAGGGGTTCTTGAGCAGTACTTC. Translated, it gives CASSSSGTGVLEQYF. Together with reference TRBV28 and TRBJ2-7, the CDR3 gives the full variable domain: DVKVTQSSRYLVKRTGEKVFLECVQDMDHENMFWYRQDPGLGLRLIYFSYDVKMKEKGDIPEGYSVSREKKERFSLILESASTNQTSMYLCASSSSGTGVLEQYFGPGTRLTVT.

This clone was picked up a small number of times. The CDR3 region is CATSRGSGGRAETQYF. The CDR3 DNA is TGTGCCACCAGCAGAGGATCCGGCGGGAGGGCGGAGACCCAGTACTTC. The V call is TRBV15, the J call TRBJ2-5; 9 bases are shared with TRBD2. CDR1 is LNHNV and CDR2 is YYDKDF in the germline V gene (reference sequence). The CDR3 runs to 16 residues. V trimming: 1 base; J trimming: 5 bases; junction bases outside the gene matches: 8.

The genes are TRBV4-1 and TRBJ1-4, with D tentatively TRBD1 (5 bases). V was trimmed by 0 bases and J by 8 bases, leaving 13 bases between them. CDR1 and CDR2 (germline): MGHRA, YSYEKL. This CDR3 is built from 15 residues. Written as DNA, the CDR3 is TGCGCCAGCAGCCAAGACGGACATGCTTCGGAAAAACTGTTTTTT. Protein product: CASSQDGHASEKLFF.

In its sample, this clone was seen a few times. At one end, the junction sequence differs from germline, possibly due to a read error. The rearrangement uses TRBV2 and TRBJ2-7; TRBD1 matches at 7 bases. There are 11 residues in the CDR3. Germline V CDR1 and CDR2: SNHLY, FYNNEI. The CDR3 protein is CASYSRGSLDF. The CDR3 nucleotides read TGTGCCAGCTACTCCAGGGGGTCTCTGGACTTC.

This clone has a handful of counts. V usage is TRBV9 and J usage is TRBJ1-2; the match to TRBD1 covers 9 bases. Trimming at V came to 0 bases and at J to 7 bases, leaving 10 bases not matched to a gene. CDR3 size: 16 residues. Germline CDR1 and CDR2: SGDLS and YYNGEE. The CDR3 here is CASSVGGTGHRSGYTF. The CDR3 region has the DNA TGTGCCAGCAGCGTAGGTGGGACAGGGCACCGGTCTGGCTACACCTTC.

This clone has only a few counts. The chain has TRBV29-1 and TRBJ2-1; D might be TRBD1 (6 bases). In germline, CDR1 is SQVTM, CDR2 ANQGSEA. V dropped 6 bases and J dropped 9 bases, with 15 bases sitting between them. The CDR3 extends over 12 amino acids. The CDR3, as DNA: TGCAGCGTCCTAGCACAGGGCGGTGAGCAGTTCTTC. It yields the protein CSVLAQGGEQFF.

This clone occurred a few times. This chain joins TRBV6-1 and TRBJ2-1; TRBD2 aligns across 13 bases. The V gene end was trimmed by 4 bases and the J gene end by 7 bases; junction bases not matched to a gene: 7. Per the germline V gene, CDR1 is MNHNS and CDR2 is SASEGT. This CDR3 has 16 residues. The CDR3 DNA sequence: TGTGCCAGCAGTGCTAGGACTAGCGGGAGAGGTAATGAGCAGTTCTTC. It yields the protein CASSARTSGRGNEQFF.

This clone has only a few counts. The chain carries TRBV7-9 and TRBJ2-3; tentatively, D is TRBD1 (6 bases). Germline CDR1 SEHNR, CDR2 FQNEAQ (reference sequence). V lost 5 bases to trimming and J lost 7 bases, with 13 bases between them. This CDR3 is 13 amino acids long. CDR3 region: CASSITQGNTQYF. Here the CDR3 DNA reads TGTGCCAGCAGCATAACACAGGGAAATACGCAGTATTTT.

This chain joins TRBV27 and TRBJ2-1; 14 bases agree with TRBD2. The CDR3 contains 16 residues. J gave up 4 bases and V 5 bases, and 4 bases lay outside the gene matches. Germline V CDR1 and CDR2: MNHEY, SMNVEV (reference sequence). The chain's CDR3 is CASSPRLAGGYNEQFF. As DNA, the CDR3 is TGTGCCAGCAGTCCGCGACTAGCGGGAGGGTACAATGAGCAGTTCTTC.

This clone was seen a few times. The chain links TRBV2 to TRBJ2-3; no reliable D call. The ends were cut back, 6 bases at V and 1 base at J, with 11 bases in the middle. Germline CDR1 SNHLY, CDR2 FYNNEI. This CDR3 comprises 14 residues. The CDR3 sequence: CASRSSLGTDTQYF. CDR3 DNA: TGTGCCAGCAGGAGTTCACTCGGCACAGATACGCAGTATTTT.

The chain recombines TRBV15 with TRBJ2-1, with D perhaps matching TRBD2 (6 bases). CDR1 is LNHNV and CDR2 is YYDKDF in the germline V gene (reference sequence). Between the trimmed V and J ends, which lost 5 bases and 9 bases, there was a span of 11 bases. The CDR3 runs 12 residues. The CDR3 nucleotides read TGTGCCACCAGCCGCCTGGGGGGTGAGCAGTTCTTC. This translates into CATSRLGGEQFF. The variable domain in full, with the rest retrieved from reference TRBV15 and TRBJ2-1, is DAMVIQNPRYQVTQFGKPVTLSCSQTLNHNVMYWYQQKSSQAPKLLFHYYDKDFNNEADTPDNFQSRRPNTSFCFLDIRSPGLGDTAMYLCATSRLGGEQFFGPGTRLTVL.